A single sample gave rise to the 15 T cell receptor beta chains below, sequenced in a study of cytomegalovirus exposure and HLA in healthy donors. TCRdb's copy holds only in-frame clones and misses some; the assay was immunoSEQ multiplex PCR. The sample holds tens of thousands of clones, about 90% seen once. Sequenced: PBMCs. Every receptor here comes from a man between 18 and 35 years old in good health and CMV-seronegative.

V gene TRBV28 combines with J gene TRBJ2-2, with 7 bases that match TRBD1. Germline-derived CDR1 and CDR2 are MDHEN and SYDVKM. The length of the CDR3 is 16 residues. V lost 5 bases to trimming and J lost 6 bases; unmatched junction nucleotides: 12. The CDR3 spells CASSNDRDGLSGELFF. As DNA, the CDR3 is TGTGCCAGCAGTAACGACAGGGACGGTTTGTCCGGGGAGCTGTTTTTT.

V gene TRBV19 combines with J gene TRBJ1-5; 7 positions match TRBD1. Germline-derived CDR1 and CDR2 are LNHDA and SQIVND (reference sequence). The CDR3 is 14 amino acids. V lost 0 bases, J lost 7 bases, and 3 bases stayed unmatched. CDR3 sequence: CASSIDQGGQPQHF. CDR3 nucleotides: TGTGCCAGTAGTATAGATCAGGGGGGACAGCCCCAGCATTTT. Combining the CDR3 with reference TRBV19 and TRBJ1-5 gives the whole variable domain DGGITQSPKYLFRKEGQNVTLSCEQNLNHDAMYWYRQDPGQGLRLIYYSQIVNDFQKGDIAEGYSVSREKKESFPLTVTSAQKNPTAFYLCASSIDQGGQPQHFGDGTRLSIL.

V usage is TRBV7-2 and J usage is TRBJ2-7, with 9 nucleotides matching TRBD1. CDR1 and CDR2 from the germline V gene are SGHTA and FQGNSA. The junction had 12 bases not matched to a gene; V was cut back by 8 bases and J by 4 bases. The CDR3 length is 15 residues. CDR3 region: CASLRLGTGIYEQYF. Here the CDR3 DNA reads TGTGCCAGCCTTAGATTGGGGACAGGGATTTACGAGCAGTACTTC.

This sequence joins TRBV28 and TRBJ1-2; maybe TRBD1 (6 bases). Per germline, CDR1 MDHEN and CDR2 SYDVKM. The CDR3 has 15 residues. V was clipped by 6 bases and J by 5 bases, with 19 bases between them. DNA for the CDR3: TGTGCCAGCAGCCCCCAGGGGAGCCGGTATTATGGCTACACCTTC. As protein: CASSPQGSRYYGYTF.

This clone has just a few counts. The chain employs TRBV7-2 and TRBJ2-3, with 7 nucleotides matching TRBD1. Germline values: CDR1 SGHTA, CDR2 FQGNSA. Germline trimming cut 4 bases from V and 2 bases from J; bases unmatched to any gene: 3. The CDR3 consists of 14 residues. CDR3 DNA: TGTGCCAGCAGCTCGACAGGGCCCACAGATACGCAGTATTTT. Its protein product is CASSSTGPTDTQYF.

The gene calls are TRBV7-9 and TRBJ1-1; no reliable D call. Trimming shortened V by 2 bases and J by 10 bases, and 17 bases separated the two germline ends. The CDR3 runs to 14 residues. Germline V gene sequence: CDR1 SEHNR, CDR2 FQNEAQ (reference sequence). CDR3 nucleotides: TGTGCCAGCAGCTTAAACGGGGTATCGGGTGGAGCTTTCTTT. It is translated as CASSLNGVSGGAFF.

The CDR3 sequence is CASRTTGTELFF. CDR3 in DNA: TGTGCCAGCAGAACAACAGGGACGGAACTGTTTTTT. The chain uses TRBV6-7 and TRBJ1-4; D perhaps matches TRBD1 (6 bases). TRBV6-7 counts as an open reading frame of uncertain function. The V gene lost 6 bases and the J gene lost 12 bases, with 14 bases spanning the gap. The CDR3 contains 12 residues.

Here the CDR3 reads CASSLRRIGTDTQYF. The CDR3 bases are TGTGCCAGCAGCTTAAGGCGGATAGGCACAGATACGCAGTATTTT. The chain joins TRBV7-9 to TRBJ2-3, with unresolved D. This CDR3 has 15 amino acids. Trimming shortened V by 2 bases and J by 1 base, and 10 bases separated the two germline ends. The germline gives CDR1 SEHNR, CDR2 FQNEAQ (reference sequence).

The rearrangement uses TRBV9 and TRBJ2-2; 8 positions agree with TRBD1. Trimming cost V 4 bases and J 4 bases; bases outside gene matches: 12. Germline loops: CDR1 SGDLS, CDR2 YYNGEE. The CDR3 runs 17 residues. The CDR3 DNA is TGTGCCAGCAGCTTCCCCCAGGACAGGGTGAGCACCGGGGAGCTGTTTTTT. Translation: CASSFPQDRVSTGELFF.

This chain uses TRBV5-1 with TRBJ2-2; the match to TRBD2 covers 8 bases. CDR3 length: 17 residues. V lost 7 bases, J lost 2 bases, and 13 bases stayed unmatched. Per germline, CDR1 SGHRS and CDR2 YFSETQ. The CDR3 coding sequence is TGCGCCAGCCAGGCGAGCGGGAGAGCTCCCAACACCGGGGAGCTGTTTTTT. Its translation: CASQASGRAPNTGELFF.

CDR3 sequence reads: CASTPLVSDRGKYEQYF. In DNA, the CDR3 is TGTGCCAGCACCCCCTTGGTGAGCGACAGGGGTAAATACGAGCAGTACTTC. V and J are TRBV7-2 and TRBJ2-7; TRBD1 agrees at 8 bases. The CDR3 contains 17 residues. The J segment lost 4 bases and the V segment lost 7 bases, leaving 18 bases of the junction unmatched. Germline CDR1 reads SGHTA; CDR2 reads FQGNSA.

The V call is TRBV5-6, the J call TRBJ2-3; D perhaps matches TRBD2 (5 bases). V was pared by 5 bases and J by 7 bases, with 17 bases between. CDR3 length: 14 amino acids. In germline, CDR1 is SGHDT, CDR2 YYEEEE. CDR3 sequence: CASSYGGLTNTQYF. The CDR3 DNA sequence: TGTGCCAGCAGTTATGGAGGACTCACCAATACGCAGTATTTT.

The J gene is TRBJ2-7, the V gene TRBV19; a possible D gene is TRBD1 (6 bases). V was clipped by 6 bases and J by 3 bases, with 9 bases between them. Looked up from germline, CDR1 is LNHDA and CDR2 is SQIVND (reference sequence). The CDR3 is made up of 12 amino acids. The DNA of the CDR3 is TGTGCCAGTAGCGACAGGTTCTACGAGCAGTACTTC. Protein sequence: CASSDRFYEQYF. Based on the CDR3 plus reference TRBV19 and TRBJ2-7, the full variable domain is DGGITQSPKYLFRKEGQNVTLSCEQNLNHDAMYWYRQDPGQGLRLIYYSQIVNDFQKGDIAEGYSVSREKKESFPLTVTSAQKNPTAFYLCASSDRFYEQYFGPGTRLTVT.

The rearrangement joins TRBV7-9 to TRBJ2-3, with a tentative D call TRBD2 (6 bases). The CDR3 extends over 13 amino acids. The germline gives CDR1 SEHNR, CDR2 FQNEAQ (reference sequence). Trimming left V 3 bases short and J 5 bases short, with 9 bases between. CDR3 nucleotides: TGTGCCAGCAGCTTGACTAGTCGAGATACGCAGTATTTT. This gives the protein CASSLTSRDTQYF.

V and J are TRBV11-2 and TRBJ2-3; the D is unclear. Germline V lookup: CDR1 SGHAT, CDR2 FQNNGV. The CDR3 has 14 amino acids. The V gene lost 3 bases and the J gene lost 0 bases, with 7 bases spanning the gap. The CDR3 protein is CASSFAASTDTQYF. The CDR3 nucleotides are TGTGCCAGCAGCTTTGCGGCTAGCACAGATACGCAGTATTTT.